A single sample gave rise to the 10 T cell receptor beta chains below, sequenced in a study of human T cells and chemical hapten exposure. Time point indicated: healthy volunteer bleed at 6 weeks. Before extraction, the whole blood was not fractionated, and total RNA was taken from it. TCRdb fed the RACE reads into MiXCR, producing one record per CDR3 protein. The repertoire holds some 77,000 distinct CDR3 sequences, with 8.5% to 10% as singletons. Input material: whole blood. The receptors derive from a female donor in good health. Some clones in this sample may be carry-over from other donors' samples.

This clonotype was found many times. The chain uses TRBV9 and TRBJ2-3; 8 positions agree with TRBD2. Germline CDR1 SGDLS, CDR2 YYNGEE. The CDR3 runs 15 residues. J lost 0 bases, V lost 5 bases, and 5 bases had no gene match. CDR3: CASRLSGASTDTQYF. CDR3 nucleotides: TGTGCCAGCAGACTTAGCGGGGCTAGCACAGATACGCAGTATTTT.

The V gene is TRBV29-1, the J gene TRBJ1-1; no reliable D call. Germline CDR1 and CDR2: SQVTM and ANQGSEA. This CDR3 has 19 amino acids. V lost 3 bases, J lost 4 bases, and 30 bases lay in between. In DNA form, the CDR3 reads TGCAGCGTTGATTTGTTGACGTCGGCGCCAGTTGAACATTCCACTGAAGCTTTCTTT. It translates to CSVDLLTSAPVEHSTEAFF.

This clonotype was seen only a few times. V gene TRBV6-6 combines with J gene TRBJ1-5; D gene unclear. V was shortened by 8 bases and J by 9 bases, with 11 bases between the two germline ends. CDR3 length: 11 amino acids. In germline, CDR1 is MNHNY, CDR2 SVGAGI (reference sequence). The CDR3: CASAGGWPQHF. In DNA form, the CDR3 reads TGTGCCAGCGCCGGAGGATGGCCCCAGCATTTT.

The sample holds many counts of this clonotype. The chain carries TRBV27 and TRBJ2-2, with D possibly matching TRBD1 (5 bases). With 4 bases removed from V and 1 base from J, the gap between germline ends came to 7 bases. CDR1 is MNHEY and CDR2 is SMNVEV in the germline V gene (reference sequence). The CDR3 is 14 amino acids. The CDR3, as DNA: TGTGCCAGCAGTTGGGGCCTGAACACCGGGGAGCTGTTTTTT. Translation: CASSWGLNTGELFF.

This clonotype was recorded many times. The chain joins TRBV4-2 to TRBJ2-7; D may be TRBD1 (5 bases). This CDR3 contains 15 residues. CDR1 and CDR2 (germline): LGHNA, YNFKEQ. Deletions cut 6 bases from V and 0 bases from J, with 15 bases between. The CDR3 DNA is TGTGCCAGCAGTAACAGGTACGAGAGCTCCTACGAGCAGTACTTC. This gives the protein CASSNRYESSYEQYF.

This clonotype has a count of ten or more. The junction and the germline gene differ at one end; a read error may be behind it. This sequence joins TRBV9 and TRBJ1-6, with TRBD1 matching over 8 bases. Per germline, CDR1 SGDLS and CDR2 YYNGEE. CDR3 size: 13 residues. Here the CDR3 DNA reads TGTGCCAGCAGCGTAGACACCGGGACAGGCCCCAACTTT. It encodes CASSVDTGTGPNF.

V and J are TRBV20-1 and TRBJ1-4; D gene unclear. Germline loops: CDR1 DFQATT, CDR2 SNEGSKA (reference sequence). CDR3 length: 14 amino acids. Between the trimmed V and J ends, which lost 3 bases and 5 bases, there was a span of 13 bases. The CDR3 DNA reads TGCAGTGCTAGTTGGTCCACGGGGAATGAAAAACTGTTTTTT. This codes for CSASWSTGNEKLFF.

This clonotype has only a few counts. This sequence joins TRBV6-5 and TRBJ2-7; 10 bases align to TRBD1. With V trimmed by 6 bases and J by 5 bases, 10 bases remained unmatched. The length of the CDR3 is 15 residues. The germline gives CDR1 MNHEY, CDR2 SVGAGI. CDR3 sequence reads: CASRRTGTGVNEQYF. CDR3 nucleotide sequence: TGTGCCAGCAGGCGAACCGGGACAGGGGTAAACGAGCAGTACTTC.

In this sample, this clonotype turned up a few times. This chain connects TRBV24-1 to TRBJ2-3; 7 bases match TRBD2. Germline CDR1 is KGHDR and CDR2 is SFDVKD. The CDR3 is 17 amino acids. V lost 2 bases and J lost 3; bases outside the gene matches: 10. CDR3 loop: CATSDSRKRDLTDTQYF. In DNA form, the CDR3 reads TGTGCCACCAGTGATTCAAGGAAGCGGGACCTAACAGATACGCAGTATTTT.

This chain connects TRBV18 to TRBJ2-7; 7 bases map to TRBD1. J gave up 5 bases and V 5 bases, and 12 bases lay outside the gene matches. The CDR3 covers 15 residues. Germline-derived CDR1 and CDR2 are KGHSH and LQKENI. Written as DNA, the CDR3 is TGTGCCAGCTCATCACGACAGGGCGCTGTCAACGAGCAGTACTTC. Its translation: CASSSRQGAVNEQYF.